The present T cell receptor beta chain was sequenced within a study of CXCR3-negative and CXCR3-positive naive CD8 T cells. Study details: Cumulative TRB read yield was approximately 135 million, averaging about 1.5 +/- 0.3 million per library.

This CDR3 has 14 amino acids. Through 5' RACE with UMI labels, the TRB cDNA libraries were prepared. No DNA is given; TCRdb re-called the 5' RACE reads and lists each CDR3 protein once. The sample has more than 45,000 distinct CDR3 sequences. The source of this sequence is a human donor in good health. Some clones in this sample may be carry-over from other donors' samples. Sequences were obtained from memory CD8+ T cells from blood. The V gene is TRBV12-3 or TRBV12-4, the J gene TRBJ2-7; TCRdb indicates TRBD1, and absent DNA this call remains unverified. The CDR3 region is CASSVGGAWNEQYF.